Detailed here is one T cell receptor (beta chain). Its antigen is unknown. Exposure to brentuximab vedotin varied, and each patient had relapsed following autologous stem cell transplantation. Magnetic depletion of unwanted cells isolated CD4+ T cells from thawed PBMCs. The entry originates in a study of PD-1 blockade in classical Hodgkin lymphoma. The data were produced by immunoSEQ multiplex PCR, yet TCRdb's version contains in-frame clones alone and is incomplete. The sample has about 35,000 clones, 75% to 95% seen once. The germline V gene has CDR1 LNHDA and CDR2 SQIVND (reference sequence). The CDR3 loop spans 14 amino acids. V shed 3 bases and J 9 bases; nucleotides not matched to a gene: 8. Findings and limits, study-wide: Those achieving complete response showed baseline diversity like newly diagnosed patients. No one has yet defined what causes the repertoire differences, which may be disease activity or prior therapy. Reported baseline diversity: healthy donors highest, relapsed/refractory patients lowest. Only CD4+ TCR diversity, not CD8+, had risen significantly by C4D1.

The sequencing used CD4+ T cells from blood, collected at baseline. The genes are TRBV19 and TRBJ2-1, with 7 bases that match TRBD1. The sequence came from a human donor with classical Hodgkin lymphoma. The CDR3 is CASSMAGGRGEQFF. The CDR3 nucleotides are TGTGCCAGTAGTATGGCAGGGGGTCGTGGTGAGCAGTTCTTC. Full variable domain (missing parts from reference TRBV19 and TRBJ2-1): DGGITQSPKYLFRKEGQNVTLSCEQNLNHDAMYWYRQDPGQGLRLIYYSQIVNDFQKGDIAEGYSVSREKKESFPLTVTSAQKNPTAFYLCASSMAGGRGEQFFGPGTRLTVL.